This entry features one T cell receptor beta chain sequence. The data were obtained in a study of blood T cell repertoires in COVID-19. Study as a whole: Researchers got acute and convalescent COVID-19 samples from the United States, Italy and Spain. PBMCs, B-cell-depleted T cells, or T cells provided the cDNA or gDNA that made up the material.

The data were produced by immunoSEQ multiplex PCR, yet TCRdb's version contains in-frame clones alone and is incomplete. Counted here are about 50,000 clones, about 80% occurring once; the ten biggest clones make up roughly 23%. Trimming removed 5 bases at V and 4 bases at J, with 16 bases between. Germline CDR1 and CDR2: MNHNY and SVGAGI (reference sequence). This CDR3 is built from 15 residues. The sequenced sample was peripheral blood. The clonotype was recovered from a man between 50 and 59 years old with active or convalescent COVID-19. V and J are TRBV6-6 and TRBJ2-3; no clear D gene. CDR3 coding DNA: TGTGCCAGCAGTACAACGTTGCAGGTACCAGATACGCAGTATTTT. It yields the protein CASSTTLQVPDTQYF.